Below are 32 T cell receptor beta chains sequenced from a single sample in a study of beta chain features in type 1 diabetes. The investigators reverse transcribed all of the isolated RNA, so they sequenced expressed TCRB transcripts. Profiled with immunoSEQ multiplex PCR; TCRdb holds only in-frame clones, not every one. The sample carries 810,000 or so clones, under 20% recorded once. Sequenced input: naive CD4+ T cells from blood. The receptors originated from a woman aged 18-35 years in good health.

The rearrangement joins TRBV7-9 to TRBJ2-5, with 11 nucleotides matching TRBD2. The CDR3 sequence is 18 residues long. After removal of 5 bases from V and 0 bases from J, the junction contained 11 bases not matched to a gene. CDR1 is SEHNR and CDR2 is FQNEAQ in the germline V gene (reference sequence). Here the CDR3 DNA reads TGTGCCAGCAGCCAAACCGGGACTAGCGGAGCGTACCAAGAGACCCAGTACTTC. Translating gives CASSQTGTSGAYQETQYF.

This clone showed up just a few times. The chain employs TRBV7-3 and TRBJ2-1; D is unclear. Germline values: CDR1 SGHTA, CDR2 FQGTGA. Trimming removed 2 bases at V and 7 bases at J, with 9 bases between. The CDR3 runs 13 residues. CDR3 residues: CASSLSLLNEQFF. CDR3 bases: TGTGCCAGCAGCTTATCCTTACTAAATGAGCAGTTCTTC.

V and J are TRBV4-1 and TRBJ2-2; 8 bases are shared with TRBD2. Germline loops: CDR1 MGHRA, CDR2 YSYEKL. The CDR3 consists of 17 residues. Trimming cost V 3 bases and J 6 bases; bases outside gene matches: 12. CDR3 loop: CASSHGVAGFLAGELFF. The CDR3 bases are TGCGCCAGCAGCCACGGAGTAGCGGGATTTCTAGCCGGGGAGCTGTTTTTT.

The chain recombines TRBV27 with TRBJ1-2; D possibly corresponds to TRBD1 (6 bases). Germline V gives CDR1 MNHEY, CDR2 SMNVEV (reference sequence). The CDR3 loop spans 15 amino acids. V was trimmed by 1 base and J by 4 bases, leaving 13 bases between them. The chain's CDR3 is CASSLLGATRYGYTF. The CDR3 region has the DNA TGTGCCAGCAGTTTATTGGGGGCCACGCGCTATGGCTACACCTTC.

This clone was observed a handful of times. The chain recombines TRBV18 with TRBJ2-2; D not resolved. Germline CDR1 is KGHSH and CDR2 is LQKENI. The CDR3 runs 16 residues. Trimming took off 1 base at V and 1 base at J, with 10 bases between the two ends. The CDR3 coding sequence is TGTGCCAGCTCACCACGTTTGCCAGGGAACACCGGGGAGCTGTTTTTT. It yields the protein CASSPRLPGNTGELFF.

This sequence joins TRBV11-1 and TRBJ2-7; D is unclear. The CDR3 spans 13 residues. V was shortened by 3 bases and J by 5 bases, with 11 bases between the two germline ends. The germline V gene encodes CDR1 SGHAT and CDR2 FQDESV (reference sequence). As DNA, the CDR3 is TGTGCCAGCAGCTTTTCCGGGTCGCACGAGCAGTACTTC. This codes for CASSFSGSHEQYF.

As concerns this clone: Different DNA sequences within this sample yield the same CDR3. The rearrangement uses TRBV7-3 and TRBJ2-1; 7 nucleotides align to TRBD1. The V gene's germline CDR1 is SGHTA and CDR2 FQGTGA. The CDR3 sequence is 13 residues long. V trimming: 3 bases; J trimming: 6 bases; junction bases outside the gene matches: 2. CDR3 DNA sequence: TGTGCCAGCAGCTTCGCAGGGGGCAATGAGCAGTTCTTC. Amino acid sequence: CASSFAGGNEQFF.

This clone has only a few counts. This chain joins TRBV5-1 and TRBJ2-1; possibly TRBD1 for D (6 bases). V lost 5 bases to trimming and J lost 8 bases, with 17 bases between them. The germline CDR1 and CDR2 sequences are SGHRS and YFSETQ. CDR3 length equals 14 residues. The CDR3: CASSAPGVFDEQFF. The CDR3, as DNA: TGCGCCAGCAGTGCTCCAGGGGTTTTTGATGAGCAGTTCTTC.

The gene calls are TRBV28 and TRBJ2-7, with D perhaps matching TRBD2 (6 bases). The CDR3 is 13 residues long. Per germline, CDR1 MDHEN and CDR2 SYDVKM. V was shortened by 7 bases and J by 4 bases, with 14 bases between the two germline ends. The DNA for the CDR3 is TGTGCCAGCACCCGGGACTTCCTTTACGAGCAGTACTTC. Protein sequence: CASTRDFLYEQYF.

This clone was seen only a few times. The chain links TRBV21-1 to TRBJ1-1; the table's D call, TRBD1, has no DNA check behind it. TRBV21-1 is shown as a pseudogene. The CDR3 covers 15 residues. Here the CDR3 DNA reads TGTGCCAGCAGCATCGGACAGGCCGGTTCAACTGAAGCTTTCTTT. Translating it yields CASSIGQAGSTEAFF.

Note on this clone: This specimen includes other DNA sequences encoding the same CDR3. The J gene is TRBJ2-1, the V gene TRBV7-2; the D is unclear. The V end was cut by 1 base, the J end by 0 bases, with 4 bases between. The CDR3 loop spans 14 amino acids. Germline V CDR1 and CDR2: SGHTA, FQGNSA. CDR3 nucleotide sequence: TGTGCCAGCAGCTTAGACAGCTCCTACAATGAGCAGTTCTTC. Its translation is CASSLDSSYNEQFF.

A few counts support this clone. J is TRBJ2-5 and V is TRBV13; weak D call: TRBD2 (6 bases). Germline loops: CDR1 PRHDT, CDR2 FYEKMQ (reference sequence). Deletions cut 2 bases from V and 0 bases from J, with 16 bases between. The CDR3 totals 17 residues. In DNA form, the CDR3 reads TGTGCCAGCAGCTTACGCAGGGCACGGGGGTACCAAGAGACCCAGTACTTC. Amino acids: CASSLRRARGYQETQYF.

This chain uses TRBV11-2 with TRBJ2-1; 8 nucleotides line up with TRBD1. The germline gives CDR1 SGHAT, CDR2 FQNNGV. V lost 4 bases to trimming and J lost 7 bases; unmatched junction nucleotides: 12. The CDR3 runs 16 residues. The CDR3 spells CASSSRTGSLGNEQFF. CDR3 DNA sequence: TGTGCCAGCAGCTCACGGACAGGGTCTTTGGGTAATGAGCAGTTCTTC.

CDR3 bases: TGTGCCACCTCTAGCGGGATGACAGATACGCAGTATTTT. This gives the protein CATSSGMTDTQYF. The gene calls are TRBV10-3 and TRBJ2-3, with 9 bases matching TRBD2. CDR3 size: 13 residues. J gave up 3 bases and V 10 bases, and 5 bases lay outside the gene matches. CDR1 and CDR2 from the germline V gene are ENHRY and SYGVKD.

The sample holds a few counts of this clone. The V and J genes are TRBV28 and TRBJ2-7; tentatively, D is TRBD1 (5 bases). The germline V and J ends were trimmed by 2 bases and 2 bases, with 13 bases remaining between them. The CDR3 has 15 amino acids. CDR1 and CDR2 (germline): MDHEN, SYDVKM. The CDR3 sequence is CASSLAGNPPYEQYF. In DNA, the CDR3 is TGTGCCAGCAGTTTAGCAGGGAACCCGCCCTACGAGCAGTACTTC.

V is TRBV15 and J is TRBJ2-2; the D call may be TRBD1 or TRBD2 (5 bases each). Deletions cut 0 bases from V and 0 bases from J, with 11 bases between. Per germline, CDR1 LNHNV and CDR2 YYDKDF (reference sequence). CDR3 length: 17 amino acids. The CDR3 here is CATSRDEGRSNTGELFF. In nucleotides, the CDR3 is TGTGCCACCAGCAGAGATGAGGGGCGCTCGAACACCGGGGAGCTGTTTTTT.

V usage is TRBV10-3 and J usage is TRBJ2-1; TRBD2 agrees at 8 bases. Germline V gene sequence: CDR1 ENHRY, CDR2 SYGVKD. The CDR3 length is 17 residues. V trimming: 3 bases; J trimming: 0 bases; junction bases outside the gene matches: 7. The DNA of the CDR3 is TGTGCCATCAGTGACCTTAGCGGGAAACTCTCCTACAATGAGCAGTTCTTC. This sequence encodes CAISDLSGKLSYNEQFF.

This clone was seen a few times. V is TRBV29-1 and J is TRBJ1-2; 7 bases are a match to TRBD1. The CDR3 has 13 amino acids. Per germline, CDR1 SQVTM and CDR2 ANQGSEA. After removal of 4 bases from V and 1 base from J, the junction contained 3 bases not matched to a gene. CDR3 sequence reads: CSVVGTDNYGYTF. The CDR3 bases are TGCAGCGTTGTGGGGACAGATAACTATGGCTACACCTTC.

This clone was seen a few times. This specimen includes other DNA sequences encoding the same CDR3. The chain combines TRBV29-1 with TRBJ1-1; D remains unclear. This CDR3 region has 13 residues. CDR1 and CDR2 (germline): SQVTM, ANQGSEA. Trimming shortened V by 6 bases and J by 0 bases, and 11 bases separated the two germline ends. The CDR3 DNA reads TGCAGCGTGGAAACGGGTTTGAACACTGAAGCTTTCTTT. As protein: CSVETGLNTEAFF.

In the case of this clone: At the DNA level, this CDR3 is encoded by other sequences in the same sample as well. The chain has TRBV7-9 and TRBJ2-3; 11 nucleotides align to TRBD2. CDR1 is SEHNR and CDR2 is FQNEAQ in the germline V gene (reference sequence). This CDR3 is 16 amino acids long. Trimming at V came to 3 bases and at J to 3 bases, leaving 5 bases not matched to a gene. CDR3 sequence: CASSLNSGRATDTQYF. CDR3 in DNA: TGTGCCAGCAGCTTGAATAGCGGGAGGGCTACAGATACGCAGTATTTT.

The J gene is TRBJ1-1, the V gene TRBV7-9; D unresolved. This CDR3 spans 13 amino acids. V lost 1 base and J 2 bases, leaving 5 bases between the germline ends. Per germline, CDR1 SEHNR and CDR2 FQNEAQ (reference sequence). The CDR3: CASSLVINTEAFF. The CDR3 coding sequence is TGTGCCAGCAGCTTAGTGATAAACACTGAAGCTTTCTTT.

As DNA, the CDR3 is TGTGCCAGCAGCTTCGGGAGACATTCCTACGAGCAGTACTTC. The encoded protein is CASSFGRHSYEQYF. The chain recombines TRBV7-2 with TRBJ2-7; weak D call: TRBD2 (6 bases). Germline CDR1 and CDR2: SGHTA and FQGNSA. This CDR3 is built from 14 residues. V lost 3 bases to trimming and J lost 1 base, with 10 bases between them.

The chain has TRBV9 and TRBJ2-2; D might be TRBD2 (5 bases). This CDR3 contains 14 residues. Germline CDR1 is SGDLS and CDR2 is YYNGEE. V was trimmed by 1 base and J by 6 bases, leaving 10 bases between them. CDR3 nucleotides: TGTGCCAGCAGCGTACCTAGCAGCCCCGGGGAGCTGTTTTTT. It specifies CASSVPSSPGELFF.

This chain uses TRBV7-6 with TRBJ2-5; a weak D match, TRBD2 (5 bases). The germline CDR1 and CDR2 sequences are SGHVS and FNYEAQ. The CDR3 consists of 15 residues. Deletions cut 2 bases from V and 4 bases from J, with 14 bases between. The CDR3 DNA sequence: TGTGCCAGCAGCTTATACGGGGTGCCGGGAGAGACCCAGTACTTC. This sequence encodes CASSLYGVPGETQYF.

This clone turned up a few times. The chain has TRBV6-1 and TRBJ1-2; TRBD1 might be the D (5 bases). V was shortened by 3 bases and J by 2 bases, with 10 bases between the two germline ends. Germline CDR1 is MNHNS and CDR2 is SASEGT. This CDR3 is 14 amino acids long. The DNA of the CDR3 is TGTGCCAGCAGTGAGGGACGGAAGAACTATGGCTACACCTTC. Its translation is CASSEGRKNYGYTF.

Turning to this clone: The sample holds other DNA sequences that translate to the same CDR3. This sequence joins TRBV7-9 and TRBJ1-5, with 8 bases aligning to TRBD1. The germline V gene has CDR1 SEHNR and CDR2 FQNEAQ (reference sequence). The length of the CDR3 is 14 residues. The V gene end was trimmed by 3 bases and the J gene end by 5 bases; junction bases not matched to a gene: 3. The CDR3 DNA follows: TGTGCCAGCAGCTTCGGACAGGGAGATCAGCCCCAGCATTTT. Its translation is CASSFGQGDQPQHF.

The chain combines TRBV5-1 with TRBJ2-7; TRBD1 aligns across 8 bases. CDR1 is SGHRS, CDR2 YFSETQ, per germline. V gave up 0 bases and J gave up 4 bases; unmatched junction bases: 6. The CDR3 consists of 15 residues. CDR3 nucleotide sequence: TGCGCCAGCAGCTTGGCCCCGGGACAGGAGTACGAGCAGTACTTC. Amino acids: CASSLAPGQEYEQYF. The variable domain in full, with the rest retrieved from reference TRBV5-1 and TRBJ2-7, is KAGVTQTPRYLIKTRGQQVTLSCSPISGHRSVSWYQQTPGQGLQFLFEYFSETQRNKGNFPGRFSGRQFSNSRSEMNVSTLELGDSALYLCASSLAPGQEYEQYFGPGTRLTVT.

The table lists this clone with a few counts. The chain links TRBV2 to TRBJ1-2; D not certain. CDR3 length equals 14 residues. Trimming cost V 5 bases and J 4 bases, with 14 bases left between them. Looked up from germline, CDR1 is SNHLY and CDR2 is FYNNEI. The CDR3 coding sequence is TGTGCCAGCAGTTACCAAGCTACTGGCTATGGCTACACCTTC. Translated, it gives CASSYQATGYGYTF. Combining the CDR3 with reference TRBV2 and TRBJ1-2 gives the whole variable domain EPEVTQTPSHQVTQMGQEVILRCVPISNHLYFYWYRQILGQKVEFLVSFYNNEISEKSEIFDDQFSVERPDGSNFTLKIRSTKLEDSAMYFCASSYQATGYGYTFGSGTRLTVV.

This clone was seen more than once but under ten times. V gene TRBV13 combines with J gene TRBJ2-7; 10 bases map to TRBD1. The germline CDR1 and CDR2 sequences are PRHDT and FYEKMQ (reference sequence). CDR3 size: 15 residues. Unmatched junction bases numbered 7, after V lost 1 base and J lost 7 bases. The CDR3 DNA reads TGTGCCAGCAGCTTAGCGGGACAGGGGCTAAGGGAGCAGTACTTC. This codes for CASSLAGQGLREQYF.

This clone was seen a few times. The chain joins TRBV5-1 to TRBJ2-5, with TRBD1 identical over 7 bases. The junction had 5 bases not matched to a gene; V was cut back by 4 bases and J by 5 bases. Germline CDR1 reads SGHRS; CDR2 reads YFSETQ. There are 13 residues in the CDR3. CDR3 amino acids: CASSTTGSETQYF. CDR3 in DNA: TGCGCCAGCAGCACGACAGGGTCGGAGACCCAGTACTTC.

This clone was counted a few times. This chain uses TRBV21-1 with TRBJ2-1; TRBD2 is taken as the D call from the table, unchecked against the DNA. TRBV21-1 is a documented pseudogene. There are 15 residues in the CDR3. Written as DNA, the CDR3 is TGTGCCAGCAGCGTCCCACGGGAGGGGCTCTATGAGCAGTTCTTC. As protein: CASSVPREGLYEQFF.

The V gene is TRBV28, the J gene TRBJ2-2; TRBD2 matches 8 bases. The germline V gene encodes CDR1 MDHEN and CDR2 SYDVKM. J gave up 4 bases and V 6 bases, and 4 bases lay outside the gene matches. The CDR3 is 14 residues long. CDR3 in DNA: TGTGCCAGCAGAAGCGGGAGCGTCACCGGGGAGCTGTTTTTT. It translates to CASRSGSVTGELFF.